The T cell receptor (beta chain) described here comes from a study of CD8 T cells in ankylosing spondylitis. In its sample, this clonotype was seen many times. The V end lost 5 bases, the J end lost 2 bases, and 26 bases lay between the germline ends. This CDR3 contains 19 residues. Using its own MiXCR run on the 5' RACE reads, TCRdb lists one record per CDR3 protein. The sample includes almost 45,000 distinct CDR3 sequences, approximately 10% of them seen just once. The chain is built from TRBV12-3 or TRBV12-4 and TRBJ2-3, with D possibly TRBD1 on 5 matching bases. This TCR came from a male donor with ankylosing spondylitis or in good health (not recorded which). Sequenced: blood, either unsorted or a sorted T cell fraction (not recorded which). The DNA of the CDR3 is TGTGCCAGCAGTCAATACCAAATACCCCAAGACAGACACACAGATACGCAGTATTTT. This sequence encodes CASSQYQIPQDRHTDTQYF.